This TCR beta chain derives from a study of CD8 T cells in Susac syndrome. Study-level findings and limits: By the study's own acknowledgment, its TCR sequencing and HLA analysis included relatively few individuals.

This clonotype was counted once. Antigen unknown. The CDR3 runs 16 residues. V lost 6 bases and J 7 bases, leaving 25 bases between the germline ends. Germline CDR1 DFQATT, CDR2 SNEGSKA (reference sequence). RNA was extracted with the RNeasy kit, and a quantity of roughly 0.5 to 1 ug was reverse transcribed using random hexamers. TCRdb re-called the immunoSEQ multiplex PCR reads with MiXCR, one entry per CDR3 protein. The top ten clones hold roughly 0.17% of a sample with some 130,000 distinct CDR3 sequences, approximately 95% of them seen once. Sequences were obtained from CD8+ T cells from PBMCs. The rearrangement uses TRBV20-1 and TRBJ2-1; D gene uncertain. This receptor was taken from a human donor with Susac syndrome. DNA for the CDR3: TGCAGTGCAACCAAATGCCGAGGCCCCCTTTGGAATGAGCAGTTCTTC. Amino acid sequence: CSATKCRGPLWNEQFF.